This T cell receptor (beta chain) was sequenced for a study of patients and donors after allogeneic stem cell transplantation. The CDR3 consists of 16 residues. Trimming removed 3 bases at V and 0 bases at J, with 14 bases between. CDR1 is SGHRS and CDR2 is YFSETQ in the germline V gene. Using its own MiXCR run on the RT-PCR reads, TCRdb lists one record per CDR3 protein. The profile shows about 410,000 distinct CDR3 sequences, 16% of them singletons. This receptor was identified in a human donor who was either an allogeneic HSCT recipient or a stem cell or donor lymphocyte infusion donor (not recorded which). It is not recorded whose cells these are; they may come from a transplant donor. The sequenced sample was blood, either unsorted or a sorted T cell fraction (not recorded which). The genes are TRBV5-1 and TRBJ2-3, with D possibly being TRBD1 or TRBD2 (5 bases each). CDR3 DNA sequence: TGCGCCAGCAGCTCGACCGGGACGCCGAGCACAGATACGCAGTATTTT. Its translation: CASSSTGTPSTDTQYF.